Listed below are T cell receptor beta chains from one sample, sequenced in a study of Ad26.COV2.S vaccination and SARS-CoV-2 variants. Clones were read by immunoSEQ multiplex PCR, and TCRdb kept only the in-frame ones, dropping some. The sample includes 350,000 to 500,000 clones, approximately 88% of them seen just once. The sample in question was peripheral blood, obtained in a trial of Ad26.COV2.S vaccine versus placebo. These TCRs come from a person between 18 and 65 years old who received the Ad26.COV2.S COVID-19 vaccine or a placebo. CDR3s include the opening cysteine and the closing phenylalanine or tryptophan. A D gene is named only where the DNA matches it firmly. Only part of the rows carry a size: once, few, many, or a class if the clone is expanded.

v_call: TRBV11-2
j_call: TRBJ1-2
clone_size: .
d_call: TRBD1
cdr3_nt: TGTGCCAGCAGCTTAGCCTCAGGGGGCGCGGCAATTTACACCTTC
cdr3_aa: CASSLASGGAAIYTF

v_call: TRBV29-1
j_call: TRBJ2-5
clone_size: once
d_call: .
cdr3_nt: TGCAGCGTCGTCGAGGGGGGACAAGAGACCCAGTACTTC
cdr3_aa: CSVVEGGQETQYF

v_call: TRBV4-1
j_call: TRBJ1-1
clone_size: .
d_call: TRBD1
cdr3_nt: TGCGCCAGCAGCCAGGGACAGGGGAAGACTGAAGCTTTCTTT
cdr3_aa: CASSQGQGKTEAFF

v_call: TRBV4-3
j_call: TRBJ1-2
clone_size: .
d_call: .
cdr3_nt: TGCGCCAGCAGCCAAGATCCGGGGGGCTACTATGGCTACACCTTC
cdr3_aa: CASSQDPGGYYGYTF

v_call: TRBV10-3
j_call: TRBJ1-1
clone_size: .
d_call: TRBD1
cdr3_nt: TGTGCCATCAGTCACTCGGGACAGCAGAACACTGAAGCTTTCTTT
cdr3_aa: CAISHSGQQNTEAFF

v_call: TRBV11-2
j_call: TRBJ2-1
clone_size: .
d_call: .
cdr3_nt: TGTGCCAGCAGCTTAGAAAGGGGGAATGAGCAGTTCTTC
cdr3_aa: CASSLERGNEQFF

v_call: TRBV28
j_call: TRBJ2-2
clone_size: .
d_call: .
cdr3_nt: TGTGCCAGCAGTTTCCAGAGGGGGGGCGACGGGGAGCTGTTTTTT
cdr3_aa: CASSFQRGGDGELFF

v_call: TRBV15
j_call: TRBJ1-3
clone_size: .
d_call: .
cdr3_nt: TGTGCCACCAGCAGAGAGACGGACTCTGGAAACACCATATATTTT
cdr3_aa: CATSRETDSGNTIYF

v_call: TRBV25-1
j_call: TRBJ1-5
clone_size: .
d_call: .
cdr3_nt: TGTGCCAGCAGTGAGATGGAGCCCCAGCCCCAGCATTTT
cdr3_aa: CASSEMEPQPQHF

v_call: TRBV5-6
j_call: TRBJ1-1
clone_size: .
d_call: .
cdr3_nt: TGTGCCAGCAGCTTGAATTGGGGCAGGGGAGCTTTCTTT
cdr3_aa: CASSLNWGRGAFF

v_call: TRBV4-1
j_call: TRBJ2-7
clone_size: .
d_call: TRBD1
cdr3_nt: TGCGCCAGCAGCCAAGATCCGGGACAGAGGAGCTCCTACGAGCAGTACTTC
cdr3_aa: CASSQDPGQRSSYEQYF

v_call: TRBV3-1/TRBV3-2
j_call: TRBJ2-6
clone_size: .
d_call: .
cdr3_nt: TGTGCCAGCACGCCGGACGGTCCTGGTCCTGGGGCCAACGTCCTGACTTTC
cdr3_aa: CASTPDGPGPGANVLTF

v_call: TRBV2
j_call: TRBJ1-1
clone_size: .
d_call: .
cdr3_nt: TGTGCCAGCAGTTCGGGGACGGGGAACACTGAAGCTTTCTTT
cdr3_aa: CASSSGTGNTEAFF

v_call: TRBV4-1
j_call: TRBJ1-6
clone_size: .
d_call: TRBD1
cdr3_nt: TGCGCCAGCAGCCAAGATCAAAGCAGGGGGAATTCACCCCTCCACTTT
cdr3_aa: CASSQDQSRGNSPLHF

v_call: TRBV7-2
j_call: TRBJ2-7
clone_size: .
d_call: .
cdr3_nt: TGTGCCAGCAGCTTAGCGCCCCAGGGCTACGAGCAGTACTTC
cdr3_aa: CASSLAPQGYEQYF

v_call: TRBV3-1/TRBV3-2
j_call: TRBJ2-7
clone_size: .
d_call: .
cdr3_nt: TGTGCCAGCAGCCAAGGGTCCCCTTATAGGTCCTACGAGCAGTACTTC
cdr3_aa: CASSQGSPYRSYEQYF

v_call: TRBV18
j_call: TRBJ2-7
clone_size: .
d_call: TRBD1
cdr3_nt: TGTGCCAGCTCACCTTCGACAGGGCCGCCTTGGTACTTC
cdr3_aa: CASSPSTGPPWYF

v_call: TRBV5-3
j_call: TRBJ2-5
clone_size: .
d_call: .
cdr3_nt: TGTGCCAGAAGCCCCGTGCGACTTAGGGGGAGAGGAGAGACCCAGTACTTC
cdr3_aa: CARSPVRLRGRGETQYF

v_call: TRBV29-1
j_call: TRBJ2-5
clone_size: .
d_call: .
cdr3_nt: TGCAGCGTTGAAGAGGGAAGGGAGACCCAGTACTTC
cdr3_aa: CSVEEGRETQYF

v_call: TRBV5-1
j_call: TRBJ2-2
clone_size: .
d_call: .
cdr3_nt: TGCGCCAGCAGCTTAGGCGGGCGTCCCGGGGAGCTGTTTTTT
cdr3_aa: CASSLGGRPGELFF

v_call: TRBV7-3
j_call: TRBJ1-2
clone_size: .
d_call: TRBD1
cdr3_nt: TGTGCCAGCAGCTTAACACCCCGGACAGGGGAGTATGGCTACACCTTC
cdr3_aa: CASSLTPRTGEYGYTF

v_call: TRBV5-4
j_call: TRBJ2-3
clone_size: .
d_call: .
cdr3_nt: TGTGCCAGCAGCTTCCCGGGACTCGGAGGCGCAGATACGCAGTATTTT
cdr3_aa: CASSFPGLGGADTQYF

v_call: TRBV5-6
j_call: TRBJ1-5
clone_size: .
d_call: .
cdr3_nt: TGTGCCAGCAGCTTACGGGCTACCCGGGGGCCCCAGCATTTT
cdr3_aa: CASSLRATRGPQHF

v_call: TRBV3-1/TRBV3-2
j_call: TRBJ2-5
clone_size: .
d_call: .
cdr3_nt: TGTGCCAGCAGCCACCTGGAGACCCAGTACTTC
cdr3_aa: CASSHLETQYF

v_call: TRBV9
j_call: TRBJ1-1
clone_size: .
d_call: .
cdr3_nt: TGTGCCAGCAGCGTAGGAACGGGCACTGAAGCTTTCTTT
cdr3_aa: CASSVGTGTEAFF

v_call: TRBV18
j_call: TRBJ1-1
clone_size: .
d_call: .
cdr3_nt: TGTGCCAGCTCACCTATTGTGGGGATGAACACTGAAGCTTTCTTT
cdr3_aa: CASSPIVGMNTEAFF

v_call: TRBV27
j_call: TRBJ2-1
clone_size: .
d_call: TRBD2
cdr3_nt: TGTGCCAGCAGCCGCGGGGGACGGAATTACAATGAGCAGTTCTTC
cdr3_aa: CASSRGGRNYNEQFF

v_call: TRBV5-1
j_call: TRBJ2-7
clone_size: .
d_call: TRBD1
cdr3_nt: TGCGCCAGCAGCCACGGACAGGGCAGAGAGCAGTACTTC
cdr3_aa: CASSHGQGREQYF

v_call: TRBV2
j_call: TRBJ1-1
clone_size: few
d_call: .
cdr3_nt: TGTGCCAGATTAGGGGATACTGAAGCTTTCTTT
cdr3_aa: CARLGDTEAFF

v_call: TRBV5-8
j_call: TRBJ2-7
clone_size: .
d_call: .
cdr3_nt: TGTGCCAGCAGCCCCCGGCTTAAGGGGCGGTACTTC
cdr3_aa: CASSPRLKGRYF

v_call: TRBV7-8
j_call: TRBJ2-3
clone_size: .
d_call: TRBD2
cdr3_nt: TGTGCCAGCAGCCAAGGGACTAGCGGGGGCATTATCACAGATACGCAGTATTTT
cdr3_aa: CASSQGTSGGIITDTQYF

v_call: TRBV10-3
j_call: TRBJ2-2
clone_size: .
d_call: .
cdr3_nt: TGTGCCATCAGTGAGCGAGGGGATCCCGGGGAGCTGTTTTTT
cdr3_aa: CAISERGDPGELFF

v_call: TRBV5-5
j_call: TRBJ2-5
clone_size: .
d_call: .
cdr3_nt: TGTGCCAGCAGAGTGGACGAAATGAAGTTCGTGGAGACCCAGTACTTC
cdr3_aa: CASRVDEMKFVETQYF

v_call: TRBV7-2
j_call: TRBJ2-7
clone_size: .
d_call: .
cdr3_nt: TGTGCCAGCAGCTCCGGGAGAGGGCTCTCCTACGAGCAGTACTTC
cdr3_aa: CASSSGRGLSYEQYF

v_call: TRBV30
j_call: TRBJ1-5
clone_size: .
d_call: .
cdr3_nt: TGTGCCTGGAGTGTTAGGTCCCCTAATCAGCCCCAGCATTTT
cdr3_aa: CAWSVRSPNQPQHF

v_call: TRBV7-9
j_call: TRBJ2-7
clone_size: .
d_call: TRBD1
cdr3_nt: TGTGCCAGCAGCTTGACAGGGGGTATCGACGAGCAGTACTTC
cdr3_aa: CASSLTGGIDEQYF

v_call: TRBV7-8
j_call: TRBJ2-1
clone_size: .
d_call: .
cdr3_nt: TGTGCCAGCAGCTTAGCGCGGAGTACTGATGAGCAGTTCTTC
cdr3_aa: CASSLARSTDEQFF

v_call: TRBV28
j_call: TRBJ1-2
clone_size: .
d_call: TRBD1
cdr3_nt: TGTGCCAGCAGTTTAACAGGGGCTAACTATGGCTACACCTTC
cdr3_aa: CASSLTGANYGYTF

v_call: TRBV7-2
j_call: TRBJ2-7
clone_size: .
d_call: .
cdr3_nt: TGTGCCAGCAGCTTTGAGGGTTTTGGCTACGAGCAGTACTTC
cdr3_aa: CASSFEGFGYEQYF

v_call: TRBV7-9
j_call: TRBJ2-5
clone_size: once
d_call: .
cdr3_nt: TGTGCCAGCAGCTTAGGGGTGTTCAGGACACAAGAGACCCAGTACTTC
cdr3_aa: CASSLGVFRTQETQYF

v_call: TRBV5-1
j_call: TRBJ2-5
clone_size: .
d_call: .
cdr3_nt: TGCGCCAGCAGCTTGGGCCAAGAGACCCAGTACTTC
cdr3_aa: CASSLGQETQYF

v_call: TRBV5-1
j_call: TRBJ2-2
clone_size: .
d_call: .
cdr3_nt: TGCGCCAGCAGCTTGGCCGGGGGGCACACCGGGGAGCTGTTTTTT
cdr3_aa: CASSLAGGHTGELFF

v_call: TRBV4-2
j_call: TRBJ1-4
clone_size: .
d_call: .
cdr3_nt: TGTGCCAGCAGCCAATACCAACTTGACTCCCGCAGGGACGAAAAACTGTTTTTT
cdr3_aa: CASSQYQLDSRRDEKLFF

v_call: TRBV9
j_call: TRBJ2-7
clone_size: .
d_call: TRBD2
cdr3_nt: TGTGCCAGCAGCGTAGGAACTAGCGGGGGTTACGAGCAGTACTTC
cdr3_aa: CASSVGTSGGYEQYF

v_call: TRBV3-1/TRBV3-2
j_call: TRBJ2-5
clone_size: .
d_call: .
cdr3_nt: TGTGCCAGCAGCCAAAGGTTCTGGTGGGAGACCCAGTACTTC
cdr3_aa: CASSQRFWWETQYF

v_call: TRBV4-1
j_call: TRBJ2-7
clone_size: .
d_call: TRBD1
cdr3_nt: TGCGCCAGCAGCCGTGGACAGGGCTCCTACGAGCAGTACTTC
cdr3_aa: CASSRGQGSYEQYF